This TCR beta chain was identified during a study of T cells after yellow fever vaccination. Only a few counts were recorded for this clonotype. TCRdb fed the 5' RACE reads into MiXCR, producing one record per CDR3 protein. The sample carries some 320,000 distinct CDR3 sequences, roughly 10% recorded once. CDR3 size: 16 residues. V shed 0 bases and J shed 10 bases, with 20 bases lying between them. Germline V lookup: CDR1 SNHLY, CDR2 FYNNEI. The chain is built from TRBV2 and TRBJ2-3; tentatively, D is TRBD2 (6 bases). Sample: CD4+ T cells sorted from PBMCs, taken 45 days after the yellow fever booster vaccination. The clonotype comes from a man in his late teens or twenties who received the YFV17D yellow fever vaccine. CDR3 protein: CASSEARTLGTDSQYF. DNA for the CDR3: TGTGCCAGCAGTGAAGCCCGGACTCTTGGGACTGATTCGCAGTATTTT.